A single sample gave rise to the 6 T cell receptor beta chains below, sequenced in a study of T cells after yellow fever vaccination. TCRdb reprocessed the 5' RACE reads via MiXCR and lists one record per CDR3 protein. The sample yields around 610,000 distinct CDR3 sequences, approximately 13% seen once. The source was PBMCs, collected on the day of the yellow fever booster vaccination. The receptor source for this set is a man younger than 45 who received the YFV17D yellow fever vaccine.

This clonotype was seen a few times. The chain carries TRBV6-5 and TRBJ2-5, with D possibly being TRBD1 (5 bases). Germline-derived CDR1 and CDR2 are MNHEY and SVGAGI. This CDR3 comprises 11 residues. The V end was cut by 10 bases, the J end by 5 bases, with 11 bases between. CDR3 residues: CATQGFETQYF. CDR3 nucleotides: TGTGCCACCCAGGGTTTCGAGACCCAGTACTTC.

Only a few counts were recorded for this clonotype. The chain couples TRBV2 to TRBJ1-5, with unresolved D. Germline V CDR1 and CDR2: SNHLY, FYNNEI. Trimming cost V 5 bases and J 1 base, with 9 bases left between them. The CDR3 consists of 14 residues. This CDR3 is CASSQIQSNQPQHF. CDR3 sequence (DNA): TGTGCCAGCAGTCAGATTCAGAGCAATCAGCCCCAGCATTTT. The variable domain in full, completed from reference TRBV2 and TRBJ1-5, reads EPEVTQTPSHQVTQMGQEVILRCVPISNHLYFYWYRQILGQKVEFLVSFYNNEISEKSEIFDDQFSVERPDGSNFTLKIRSTKLEDSAMYFCASSQIQSNQPQHFGDGTRLSIL.

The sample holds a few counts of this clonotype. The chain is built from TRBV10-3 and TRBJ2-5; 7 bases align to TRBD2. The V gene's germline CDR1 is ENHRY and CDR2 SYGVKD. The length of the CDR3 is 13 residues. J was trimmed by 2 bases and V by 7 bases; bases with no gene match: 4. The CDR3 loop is CAIKASGQETQYF. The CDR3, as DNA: TGTGCCATCAAGGCTAGCGGTCAAGAGACCCAGTACTTC.

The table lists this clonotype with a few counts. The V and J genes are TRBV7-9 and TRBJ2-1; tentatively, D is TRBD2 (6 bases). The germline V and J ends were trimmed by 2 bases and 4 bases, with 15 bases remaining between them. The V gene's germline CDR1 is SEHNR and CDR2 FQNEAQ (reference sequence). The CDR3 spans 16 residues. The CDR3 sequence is CASSLSLSSAYNEQFF. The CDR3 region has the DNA TGTGCCAGCAGCTTATCGTTGTCTAGCGCATACAATGAGCAGTTCTTC.

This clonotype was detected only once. The CDR3 spells CSVMAAQGGYEQYF. In nucleotides, the CDR3 is TGCAGCGTTATGGCAGCCCAGGGGGGTTACGAGCAGTACTTC. The rearrangement joins TRBV29-1 to TRBJ2-7, with TRBD1 as a possible D gene (7 bases). In germline, CDR1 is SQVTM, CDR2 ANQGSEA. The CDR3 is 14 residues long. Trimming took off 5 bases at V and 4 bases at J, with 18 bases between the two ends.

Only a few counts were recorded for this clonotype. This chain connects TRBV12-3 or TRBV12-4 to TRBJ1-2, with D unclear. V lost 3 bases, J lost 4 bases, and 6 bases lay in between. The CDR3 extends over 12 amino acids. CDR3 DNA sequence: TGTGCCAGCAGTTTTAGGTCCTATGGCTACACCTTC. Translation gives CASSFRSYGYTF.